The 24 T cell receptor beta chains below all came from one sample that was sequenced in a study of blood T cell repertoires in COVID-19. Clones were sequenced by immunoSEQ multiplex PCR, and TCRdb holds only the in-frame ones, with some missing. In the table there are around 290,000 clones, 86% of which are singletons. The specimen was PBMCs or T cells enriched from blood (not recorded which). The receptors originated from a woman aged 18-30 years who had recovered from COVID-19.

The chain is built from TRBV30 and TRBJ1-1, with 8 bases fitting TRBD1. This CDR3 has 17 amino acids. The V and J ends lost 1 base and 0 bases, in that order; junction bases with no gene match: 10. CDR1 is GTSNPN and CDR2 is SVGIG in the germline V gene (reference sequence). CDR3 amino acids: CAWSGRGPSTMNTEAFF. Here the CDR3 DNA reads TGTGCCTGGAGTGGCAGGGGGCCCAGCACCATGAACACTGAAGCTTTCTTT.

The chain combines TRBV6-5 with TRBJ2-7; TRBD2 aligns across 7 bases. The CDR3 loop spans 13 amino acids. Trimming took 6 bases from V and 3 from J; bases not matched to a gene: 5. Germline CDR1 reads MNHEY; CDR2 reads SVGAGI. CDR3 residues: CASRRSSGYEQYF. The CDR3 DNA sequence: TGTGCCAGCAGGCGCTCTAGCGGCTACGAGCAGTACTTC.

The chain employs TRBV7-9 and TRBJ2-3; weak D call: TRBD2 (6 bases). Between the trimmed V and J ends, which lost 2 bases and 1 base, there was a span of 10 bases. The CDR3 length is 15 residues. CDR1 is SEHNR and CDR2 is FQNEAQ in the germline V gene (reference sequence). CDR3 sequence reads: CASSLMVAGTDTQYF. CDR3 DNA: TGTGCCAGCAGCTTAATGGTAGCGGGCACAGATACGCAGTATTTT.

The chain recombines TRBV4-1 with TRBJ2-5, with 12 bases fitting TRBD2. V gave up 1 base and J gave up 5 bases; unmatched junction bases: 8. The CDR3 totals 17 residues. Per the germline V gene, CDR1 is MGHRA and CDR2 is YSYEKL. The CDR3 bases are TGCGCCAGCAGCCAAGTACTAGCGGGAGGCTTATCGGAGACCCAGTACTTC. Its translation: CASSQVLAGGLSETQYF.

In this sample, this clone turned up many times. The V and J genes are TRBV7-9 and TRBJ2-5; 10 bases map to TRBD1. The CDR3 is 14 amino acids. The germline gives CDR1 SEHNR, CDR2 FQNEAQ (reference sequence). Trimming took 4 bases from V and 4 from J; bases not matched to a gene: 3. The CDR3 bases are TGTGCCAGCAGCTCTCGGACAGGGGGAGAGACCCAGTACTTC. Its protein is CASSSRTGGETQYF.

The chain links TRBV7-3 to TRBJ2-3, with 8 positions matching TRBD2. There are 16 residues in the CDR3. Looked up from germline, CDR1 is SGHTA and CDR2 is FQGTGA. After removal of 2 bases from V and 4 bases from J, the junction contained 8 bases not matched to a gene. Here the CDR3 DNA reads TGTGCCAGCAGCTTAGGGGCCGGGACTAGAGCAGATACGCAGTATTTT. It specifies CASSLGAGTRADTQYF.

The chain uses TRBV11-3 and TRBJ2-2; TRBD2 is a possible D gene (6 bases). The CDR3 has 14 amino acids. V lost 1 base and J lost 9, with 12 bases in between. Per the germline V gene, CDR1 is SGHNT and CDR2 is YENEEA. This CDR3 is CASSLGSGYRELFF. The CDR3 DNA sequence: TGTGCCAGCAGCTTAGGCAGCGGGTACCGGGAGCTGTTTTTT.

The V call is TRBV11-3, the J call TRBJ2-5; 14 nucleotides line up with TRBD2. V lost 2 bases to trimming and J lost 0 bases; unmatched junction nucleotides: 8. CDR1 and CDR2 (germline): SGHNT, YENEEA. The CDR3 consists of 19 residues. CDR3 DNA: TGTGCCAGCAGCTTATCAGGACTAGCGGGGGGCGGGTACCAAGAGACCCAGTACTTC. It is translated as CASSLSGLAGGGYQETQYF.

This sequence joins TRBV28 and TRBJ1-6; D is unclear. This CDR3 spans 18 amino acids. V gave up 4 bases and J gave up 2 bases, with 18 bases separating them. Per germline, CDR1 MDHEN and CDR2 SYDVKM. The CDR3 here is CASSSSGEGFTYNSPLHF. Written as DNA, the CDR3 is TGTGCCAGCAGTTCATCCGGTGAGGGTTTCACCTATAATTCACCCCTCCACTTT.

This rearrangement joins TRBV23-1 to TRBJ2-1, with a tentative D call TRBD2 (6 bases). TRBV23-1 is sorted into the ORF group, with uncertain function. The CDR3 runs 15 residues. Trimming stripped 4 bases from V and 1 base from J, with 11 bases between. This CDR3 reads CASSPTTSSYNEQFF. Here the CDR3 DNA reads TGCGCCAGCAGTCCCACGACTAGTTCCTACAATGAGCAGTTCTTC.

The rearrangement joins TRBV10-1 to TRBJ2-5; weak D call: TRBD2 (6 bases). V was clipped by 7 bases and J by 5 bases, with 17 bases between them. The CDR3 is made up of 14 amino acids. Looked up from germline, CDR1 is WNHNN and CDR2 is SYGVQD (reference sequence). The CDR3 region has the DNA TGCGCCAGCAAAAGGCTAGCGCGTGGGGAGACCCAGTACTTC. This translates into CASKRLARGETQYF.

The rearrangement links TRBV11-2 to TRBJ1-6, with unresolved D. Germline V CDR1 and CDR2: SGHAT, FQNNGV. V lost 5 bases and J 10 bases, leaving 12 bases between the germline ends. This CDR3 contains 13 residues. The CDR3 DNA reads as TGTGCCAGCAGCCCCGTTCCAGGATCACCCCTCCACTTT. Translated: CASSPVPGSPLHF.

CDR3 DNA sequence: TGTGCCAGCAGCCAAGATCCTGGCGGGGACCGGAGATACAATGAGCAGTTCTTC. Translated, it gives CASSQDPGGDRRYNEQFF. The chain combines TRBV4-2 with TRBJ2-1; D perhaps matches TRBD2 (6 bases). Germline assignment: CDR1 LGHNA and CDR2 YNFKEQ. This CDR3 has 18 amino acids. Trimming took off 0 bases at V and 4 bases at J, with 19 bases between the two ends.

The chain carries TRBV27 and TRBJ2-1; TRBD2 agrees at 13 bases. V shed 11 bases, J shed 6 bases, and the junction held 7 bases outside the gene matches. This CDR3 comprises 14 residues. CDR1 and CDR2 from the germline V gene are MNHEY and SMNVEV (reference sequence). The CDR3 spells CACRTSGRSNEQFF. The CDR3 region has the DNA TGTGCCTGCCGGACTAGCGGGAGAAGCAATGAGCAGTTCTTC.

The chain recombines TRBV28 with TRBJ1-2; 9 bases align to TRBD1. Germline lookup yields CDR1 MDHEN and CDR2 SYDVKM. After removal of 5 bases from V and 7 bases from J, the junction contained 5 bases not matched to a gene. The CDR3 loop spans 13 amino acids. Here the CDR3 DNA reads TGTGCCAGCAGTACCGGGACAGGGCCTGGCTACACCTTC. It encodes CASSTGTGPGYTF.

The CDR3 DNA reads TGCAGTGTACCCCGGGACAGTAATGAAGCCGGGGAGCTGTTTTTT. Translation gives CSVPRDSNEAGELFF. The V call is TRBV29-1, the J call TRBJ2-2; TRBD1 matches 7 bases. CDR3 length: 15 amino acids. CDR1 is SQVTM and CDR2 is ANQGSEA in the germline V gene.

The CDR3 spells CASAILPADSLVEQYF. CDR3 DNA: TGTGCCAGCGCGATTCTACCCGCAGACTCCTTGGTCGAGCAGTACTTC. The chain has TRBV3-1 (or the pseudogene TRBV3-2) and TRBJ2-7; no clear D gene. The CDR3 has 16 amino acids. Trimming removed 8 bases from V and 6 bases from J, with 26 bases in between. The germline CDR1 and CDR2 sequences are LGHDT and YNNKEL (reference sequence).

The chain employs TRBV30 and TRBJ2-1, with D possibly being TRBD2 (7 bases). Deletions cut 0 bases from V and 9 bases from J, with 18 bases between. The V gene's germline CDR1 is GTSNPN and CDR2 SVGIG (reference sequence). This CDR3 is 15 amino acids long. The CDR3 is CAWSVGTGGVPEQFF. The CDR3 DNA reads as TGTGCCTGGAGTGTAGGGACGGGGGGCGTCCCTGAGCAGTTCTTC.

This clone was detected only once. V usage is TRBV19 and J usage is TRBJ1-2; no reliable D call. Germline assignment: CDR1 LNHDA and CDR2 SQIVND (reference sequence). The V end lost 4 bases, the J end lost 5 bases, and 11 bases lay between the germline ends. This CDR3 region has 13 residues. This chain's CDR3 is CASSNVNSYGYTF. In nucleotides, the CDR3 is TGTGCCAGTAGTAACGTAAACTCGTATGGCTACACCTTC.

The CDR3 here is CAPPGGSLNYGYTF. CDR3 sequence (DNA): TGTGCCCCCCCGGGGGGCAGTCTTAACTATGGCTACACCTTC. The chain has TRBV10-3 and TRBJ1-2, with D perhaps matching TRBD1 (6 bases). V dropped 11 bases and J dropped 1 base, with 17 bases sitting between them. This CDR3 is 14 amino acids long. Germline lookup yields CDR1 ENHRY and CDR2 SYGVKD.

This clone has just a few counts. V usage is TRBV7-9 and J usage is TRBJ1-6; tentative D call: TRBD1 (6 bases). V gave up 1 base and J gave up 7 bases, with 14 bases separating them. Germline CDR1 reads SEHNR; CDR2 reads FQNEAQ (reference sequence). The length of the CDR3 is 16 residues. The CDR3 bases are TGTGCCAGCAGCTTAGTCTCACAGGGAGGGAATTCACCCCTCCACTTT. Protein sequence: CASSLVSQGGNSPLHF.

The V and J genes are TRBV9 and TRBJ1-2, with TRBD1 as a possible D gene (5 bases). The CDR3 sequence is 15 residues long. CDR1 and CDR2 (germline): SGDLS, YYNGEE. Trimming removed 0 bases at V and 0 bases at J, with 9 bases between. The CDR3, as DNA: TGTGCCAGCAGCGTAGATGCAGGGACTAACTATGGCTACACCTTC. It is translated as CASSVDAGTNYGYTF.

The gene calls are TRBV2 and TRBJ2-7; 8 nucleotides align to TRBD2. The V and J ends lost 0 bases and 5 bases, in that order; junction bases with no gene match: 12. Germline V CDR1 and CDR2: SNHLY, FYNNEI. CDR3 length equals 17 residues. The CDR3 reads CASSEAREDSPRDEQYF. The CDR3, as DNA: TGTGCCAGCAGTGAAGCGCGGGAGGACAGCCCAAGAGACGAGCAGTACTTC. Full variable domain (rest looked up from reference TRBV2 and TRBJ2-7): EPEVTQTPSHQVTQMGQEVILRCVPISNHLYFYWYRQILGQKVEFLVSFYNNEISEKSEIFDDQFSVERPDGSNFTLKIRSTKLEDSAMYFCASSEAREDSPRDEQYFGPGTRLTVT.

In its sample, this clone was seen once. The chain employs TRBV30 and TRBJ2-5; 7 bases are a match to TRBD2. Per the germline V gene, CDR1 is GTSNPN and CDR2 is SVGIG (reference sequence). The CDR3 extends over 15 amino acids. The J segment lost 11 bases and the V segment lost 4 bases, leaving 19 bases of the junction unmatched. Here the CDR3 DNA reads TGTGCCTGGATCAATAGGGCACTGGCGGGAGTTAGTCAGTACTTC. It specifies CAWINRALAGVSQYF.